The clone carrying this TCR beta chain was detected only a few times. What it binds is not known. These data originate in a study of cytomegalovirus exposure and HLA in healthy donors. Study background: Researchers previously reported finding roughly 120 million unique TCR beta sequences from 170 million or so T cells.

Study-level points and caveats: Other equally common chains were less clonally expanded than HLA-associated TCR beta chains, a later analysis showed. Cytomegalovirus status was reportedly diagnosed by the classifier with high sensitivity and specificity. A later analysis appeared to link common viral pathogens to several of the most significant clusters.

Germline assignment: CDR1 LGHNA and CDR2 YNFKEQ. This CDR3 contains 15 residues. The ends were cut back, 3 bases at V and 1 base at J, with 7 bases in the middle. PCR involved 60 Vbeta and 13 Jbeta primers. The method was immunoSEQ multiplex PCR; TCRdb's version includes in-frame clones alone and lacks a portion of them. The sample holds about 210,000 clones, approximately 90% seen once. The TCR was taken from a boy younger than 10 in good health and CMV-seronegative. V gene TRBV4-2 combines with J gene TRBJ2-6; D gene uncertain. The sequenced material came from PBMCs. CDR3 sequence (DNA): TGTGCCAGCAGCCACCTGAGGTCTGGGGCCAACGTCCTGACTTTC. Its protein product is CASSHLRSGANVLTF.